One and the same sample provided the 9 T cell receptor beta chains below, sequenced in a study of OX40 agonist ivuxolimab in advanced cancers. Measured with immunoSEQ multiplex PCR; TCRdb has only the in-frame clones, and not every one. The sample includes 50,000 to 75,000 clones, 65% to 85% of them seen just once. The sequences come from CD4+ or CD8+ T cells sorted from blood, collected in a trial of the OX40 agonist ivuxolimab. The origin of the receptors is an adult with an advanced solid tumor such as melanoma, head and neck, liver or kidney cancer.

The chain combines TRBV6-1 with TRBJ1-2, with 11 bases lining up with TRBD1. The CDR3 consists of 13 residues. In germline, CDR1 is MNHNS, CDR2 SASEGT. V lost 6 bases, J lost 8 bases, and 5 bases stayed unmatched. The CDR3 DNA sequence: TGTGCCAGCAGGCCACGGACAGGGGGCGGCTACACCTTC. The encoded protein is CASRPRTGGGYTF.

The CDR3 protein is CASSLDHREWNEQFF. The CDR3 DNA follows: TGTGCCAGCAGCTTAGACCACCGGGAGTGGAATGAGCAGTTCTTC. The rearrangement links TRBV7-2 to TRBJ2-1, with D maybe TRBD2 (6 bases). The V gene lost 1 base and the J gene lost 7 bases, with 14 bases spanning the gap. This CDR3 spans 15 amino acids. In germline, CDR1 is SGHTA, CDR2 FQGNSA. Supplemented by reference TRBV7-2 and TRBJ2-1, the full variable domain reads GAGVSQSPSNKVTEKGKDVELRCDPISGHTALYWYRQSLGQGLEFLIYFQGNSAPDKSGLPSDRFSAERTGGSVSTLTIQRTQQEDSAVYLCASSLDHREWNEQFFGPGTRLTVL.

This clone appeared a single time. The chain carries TRBV19 and TRBJ1-1; D remains ambiguous. This CDR3 has 13 amino acids. The V end was cut by 7 bases, the J end by 4 bases, with 13 bases between. Germline V lookup: CDR1 LNHDA, CDR2 SQIVND (reference sequence). This chain's CDR3 is CASISPPGTEAFF. CDR3 sequence (DNA): TGTGCCAGTATATCTCCACCAGGCACTGAAGCTTTCTTT.

The gene calls are TRBV7-8 and TRBJ2-1, with D maybe TRBD1 (6 bases). CDR3 length equals 12 residues. V was cut by 1 base and J by 15 bases, with 13 bases left in between. Germline loops: CDR1 SGHVS, CDR2 FQNEAQ. The CDR3: CASSLDTGLRFF. The CDR3 DNA reads TGTGCCAGCAGCTTAGATACAGGGTTGCGGTTCTTC.

The chain links TRBV19 to TRBJ2-1, with 7 bases aligning to TRBD1. With 6 bases clipped from V and 2 bases from J, the junction kept 4 bases outside the gene matches. The CDR3 spans 14 residues. Germline assignment: CDR1 LNHDA and CDR2 SQIVND (reference sequence). The chain's CDR3 is CASSPGTAYNEQFF. CDR3 DNA: TGTGCCAGTAGCCCCGGGACAGCCTACAATGAGCAGTTCTTC. Drawing the rest from reference TRBV19 and TRBJ2-1, the complete variable domain is DGGITQSPKYLFRKEGQNVTLSCEQNLNHDAMYWYRQDPGQGLRLIYYSQIVNDFQKGDIAEGYSVSREKKESFPLTVTSAQKNPTAFYLCASSPGTAYNEQFFGPGTRLTVL.

Only one count was recorded for this clone. The V and J genes are TRBV7-2 and TRBJ1-6; D call uncertain. V lost 5 bases and J lost 9, with 17 bases in between. This CDR3 is 15 amino acids long. CDR1 SGHTA and CDR2 FQGNSA come from the germline V gene. CDR3 nucleotides: TGTGCCAGCAGCCCTAAAGGTTCGGAGGCTTCACCCCTCCACTTT. Translated: CASSPKGSEASPLHF. Supplemented by reference TRBV7-2 and TRBJ1-6, the full variable domain reads GAGVSQSPSNKVTEKGKDVELRCDPISGHTALYWYRQSLGQGLEFLIYFQGNSAPDKSGLPSDRFSAERTGGSVSTLTIQRTQQEDSAVYLCASSPKGSEASPLHFGNGTRLTVT.

The chain employs TRBV18 and TRBJ2-1; 10 nucleotides agree with TRBD2. Per the germline V gene, CDR1 is KGHSH and CDR2 is LQKENI. The CDR3 spans 17 residues. Germline trimming cut 4 bases from V and 1 base from J; bases unmatched to any gene: 7. CDR3 sequence (DNA): TGTGCCAGCTCACGAGGGCTAGCGGGGGTATCCTACAATGAGCAGTTCTTC. This codes for CASSRGLAGVSYNEQFF.

This chain uses TRBV18 with TRBJ2-6; either TRBD1 or TRBD2 may supply D (7 bases each). V was cut by 1 base and J by 1 base, with 14 bases left in between. CDR1 is KGHSH and CDR2 is LQKENI in the germline V gene. The CDR3 sequence is 18 residues long. CDR3: CASSPRGGGASGANVLTF. The CDR3 DNA reads TGTGCCAGCTCACCACGGGGAGGGGGCGCTTCTGGGGCCAACGTCCTGACTTTC.

The chain recombines TRBV18 with TRBJ1-1; 7 bases agree with TRBD1. The CDR3 is 16 amino acids. Unmatched junction bases numbered 12, after V lost 1 base and J lost 7 bases. The germline V gene has CDR1 KGHSH and CDR2 LQKENI. The CDR3 sequence: CASSPRYRGRRDEAFF. For the CDR3, the DNA is TGTGCCAGCTCACCACGGTACAGGGGCCGTCGAGATGAAGCTTTCTTT.